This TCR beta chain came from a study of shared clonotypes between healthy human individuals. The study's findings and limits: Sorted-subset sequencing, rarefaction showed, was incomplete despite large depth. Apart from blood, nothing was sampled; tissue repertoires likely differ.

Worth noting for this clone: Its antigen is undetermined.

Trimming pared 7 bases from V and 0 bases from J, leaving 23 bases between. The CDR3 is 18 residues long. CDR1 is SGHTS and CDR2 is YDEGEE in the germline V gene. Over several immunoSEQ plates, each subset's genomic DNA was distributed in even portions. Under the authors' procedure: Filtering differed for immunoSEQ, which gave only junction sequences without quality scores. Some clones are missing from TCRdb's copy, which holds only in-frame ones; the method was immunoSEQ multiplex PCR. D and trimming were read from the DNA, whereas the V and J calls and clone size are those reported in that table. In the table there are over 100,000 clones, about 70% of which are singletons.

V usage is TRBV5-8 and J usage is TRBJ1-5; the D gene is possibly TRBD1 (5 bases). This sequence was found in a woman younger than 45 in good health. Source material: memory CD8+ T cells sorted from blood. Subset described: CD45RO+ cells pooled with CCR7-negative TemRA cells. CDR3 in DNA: TGTGCCAGCTCTAAGGACATCACTCTAGGGGATAGCAATCAGCCCCAGCATTTT. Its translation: CASSKDITLGDSNQPQHF.